This T cell receptor beta chain was retrieved from a study of T-cell memory formation after mild COVID-19. The wider study: In these data, TCR clusters were largely donor specific. Overall study findings and caveats: Some responding clones appeared in pre-infection memory, suggesting cross-reactive memory joined.

This clonotype was counted a few times. What it recognizes is unknown. The CDR3 is 14 residues long. The V and J ends lost 4 bases and 7 bases respectively, with 14 bases between them. Germline V lookup: CDR1 MGHRA, CDR2 YSYEKL. 5'RACE with constant-segment primers built TCRalpha and TCRbeta cDNA libraries with UMIs. One entry per CDR3 protein, called by TCRdb with MiXCR from the 5' RACE reads. The data contain 210,000 or so distinct CDR3 sequences, around 26% of them singletons. The TCR comes from an adult woman who had mild COVID-19 (a few samples of this study predate the infection). Cell type and time point are not known. The chain carries TRBV4-1 and TRBJ2-1, with D maybe TRBD2 (6 bases). The sequenced material came from PBMCs or a T cell subset sorted from them (not recorded which). DNA of the CDR3: TGCGCCAGCAGCCTTACCTGGGGAGGAAATGAGCAGTTCTTC. It translates to CASSLTWGGNEQFF.